This T cell receptor beta chain appears in the sequencing data of a study of blood T cell repertoires in COVID-19. As for the study in general: Samples representing acute and convalescent COVID-19 were sourced from the United States, Italy and Spain. Sample material is recorded as cDNA or gDNA derived from T cells, B-cell-depleted T cells, or PBMCs.

As handled by the study authors: How many nucleated cells were present was estimated from reference gene primer amplification. Measured with immunoSEQ multiplex PCR; TCRdb has only the in-frame clones, and not every one. That table gives V, J and clone size, and the DNA gave D and trimming. The repertoire holds around 190,000 clones, with 75% to 85% as singletons. This clone occurred once. In the same sample, other DNA sequences code for this CDR3. V was clipped by 3 bases and J by 4 bases; unmatched bases: 8. CDR3 length: 15 amino acids. Germline CDR1 is SGHRS and CDR2 is YFSETQ. The V and J genes are TRBV5-1 and TRBJ1-1; 8 bases line up with TRBD1. This clonotype originated in a human donor in a cohort sampled during active COVID-19. The sequenced sample consisted of peripheral blood. The CDR3 bases are TGCGCCAGCAGCTCCTCTGGACAGGGTGGCACTGAAGCTTTCTTT. It codes for CASSSSGQGGTEAFF. The whole variable domain, remainder taken from reference TRBV5-1 and TRBJ1-1, is KAGVTQTPRYLIKTRGQQVTLSCSPISGHRSVSWYQQTPGQGLQFLFEYFSETQRNKGNFPGRFSGRQFSNSRSEMNVSTLELGDSALYLCASSSSGQGGTEAFFGQGTRLTVV.